The clone carrying this T cell receptor beta chain was seen more than once but under ten times. The CDR3 has 15 residues. The V end lost 1 base, the J end lost 0 bases, and 10 bases lay between the germline ends. Germline assignment: CDR1 SEHNR and CDR2 FQNEAQ (reference sequence). This record belongs to a study of blood T cell repertoires in COVID-19. Data came from immunoSEQ multiplex PCR; TCRdb stores just in-frame clones and leaves some out. This table holds 90,000 to 120,000 clones, approximately 81% found once. This receptor was taken from a human donor in a cohort sampled during active COVID-19. V usage is TRBV7-9 and J usage is TRBJ2-7, with unresolved D. The sequenced sample consisted of peripheral blood. The CDR3 loop reads CASSLDALSSYEQYV. As DNA, the CDR3 is TGTGCCAGCAGCTTAGATGCACTTAGCTCCTACGAGCAGTACGTC.